The entry below gives a single T cell receptor beta chain sequence along with its context. The antigen remains unidentified. This sample was taken from a study of T cells in tuberculosis. Using immunoSEQ multiplex PCR, the repertoire was profiled, and TCRdb retains in-frame clones only, with some absent. The sample consists of fewer than 35,000 clones, roughly 94% of them appearing once. Per germline, CDR1 SGDLS and CDR2 YYNGEE. The CDR3 sequence is 15 residues long. V was pared by 1 base and J by 5 bases, with 5 bases of the junction left unmatched. Study-wide results and caveats: Samples were chosen by availability of cryopreserved specimens.

The chain combines TRBV9 with TRBJ2-7; 11 bases fit TRBD2. This receptor was identified in a donor aged 10-29 years with latent tuberculosis or without tuberculosis infection. Sample: PBMCs. CDR3 sequence reads: CASSVSSGRSDEQYF. DNA for the CDR3: TGTGCCAGCAGCGTATCTAGCGGGAGGTCGGACGAGCAGTACTTC. The variable domain in full, with the rest retrieved from reference TRBV9 and TRBJ2-7, is DSGVTQTPKHLITATGQRVTLRCSPRSGDLSVYWYQQSLDQGLQFLIQYYNGEERAKGNILERFSAQQFPDLHSELNLSSLELGDSALYFCASSVSSGRSDEQYFGPGTRLTVT.